This entry features one TCR beta chain sequence. Antigen specificity is unknown. These data originate in a study of T cell repertoires in cytomegalovirus infection. On the study more broadly: CMV infection together with matching HLA type was indicated by public TCR beta signatures.

Broader study findings: HLA-C-restricted CMV-specific TCR beta clonotypes were dominant in the ex vivo response. Adding up the frequency of public TCR beta families identified people who carried CMV plus the relevant HLA.

Each CDR3 protein gets one entry after TCRdb re-called the reads with MiXCR. The sample yields hundreds of thousands of distinct CDR3 sequences, 20% to 25% seen once. The sequencing sample was made of CD8+ T cells from PBMCs. The TCR originated in a human donor in good health (CMV status not recorded). Some clones in this sample may be carry-over from other donors' samples.

The CDR3 spells CASSVEPILSYNEQFF. The CDR3 DNA follows: TGTGCCAGCAGTGTGGAGCCCATTTTATCCTACAATGAGCAGTTCTTC. The chain carries TRBV6-5 and TRBJ2-1; no reliable D call. The V end was cut by 5 bases, the J end by 1 base, with 15 bases between. The CDR3 loop spans 16 amino acids. Germline values: CDR1 MNHEY, CDR2 SVGAGI.